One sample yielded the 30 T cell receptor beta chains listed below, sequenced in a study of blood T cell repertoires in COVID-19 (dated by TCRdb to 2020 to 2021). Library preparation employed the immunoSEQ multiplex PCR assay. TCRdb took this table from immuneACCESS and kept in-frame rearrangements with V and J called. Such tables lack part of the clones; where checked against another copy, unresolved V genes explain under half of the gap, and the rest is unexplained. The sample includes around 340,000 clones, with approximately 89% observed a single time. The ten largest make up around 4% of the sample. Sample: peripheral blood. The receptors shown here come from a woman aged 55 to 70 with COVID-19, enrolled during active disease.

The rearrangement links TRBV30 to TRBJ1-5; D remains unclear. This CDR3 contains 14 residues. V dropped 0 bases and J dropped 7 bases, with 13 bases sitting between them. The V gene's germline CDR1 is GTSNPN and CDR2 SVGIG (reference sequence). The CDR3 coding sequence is TGTGCCTGGAGTGTACAGTCATATAGGCAGCCCCAGCATTTT. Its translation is CAWSVQSYRQPQHF.

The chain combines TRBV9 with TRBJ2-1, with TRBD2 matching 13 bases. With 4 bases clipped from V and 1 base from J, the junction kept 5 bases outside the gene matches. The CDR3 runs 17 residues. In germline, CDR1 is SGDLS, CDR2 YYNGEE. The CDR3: CASSPGGLAGSYNEQFF. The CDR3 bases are TGTGCCAGCAGCCCTGGGGGACTAGCGGGGTCCTACAATGAGCAGTTCTTC. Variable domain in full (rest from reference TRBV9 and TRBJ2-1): DSGVTQTPKHLITATGQRVTLRCSPRSGDLSVYWYQQSLDQGLQFLIQYYNGEERAKGNILERFSAQQFPDLHSELNLSSLELGDSALYFCASSPGGLAGSYNEQFFGPGTRLTVL.

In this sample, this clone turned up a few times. The CDR3: CASSRQGQRYEKLFF. Here the CDR3 DNA reads TGTGCCAGCAGCCGGCAGGGACAGCGATATGAAAAACTGTTTTTT. The J gene is TRBJ1-4, the V gene TRBV3-1 (or the pseudogene TRBV3-2); 7 bases match TRBD1. The V gene's germline CDR1 is LGHDT and CDR2 YNNKEL (reference sequence). V lost 4 bases, J lost 6 bases, and 8 bases stayed unmatched. The CDR3 totals 15 residues.

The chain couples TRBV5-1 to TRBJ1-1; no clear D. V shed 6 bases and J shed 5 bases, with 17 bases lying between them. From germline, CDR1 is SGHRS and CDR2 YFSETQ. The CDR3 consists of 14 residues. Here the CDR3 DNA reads TGCGCCAGCACCGGTACGGGGTTGGGGACTGAAGCTTTCTTT. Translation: CASTGTGLGTEAFF.

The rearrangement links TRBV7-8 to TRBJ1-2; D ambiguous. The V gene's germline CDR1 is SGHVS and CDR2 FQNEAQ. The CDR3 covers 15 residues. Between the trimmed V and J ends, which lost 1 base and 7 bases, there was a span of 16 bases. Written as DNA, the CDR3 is TGTGCCAGCAGCTTAGAGAGGCCATATGATGTTGGCTACACCTTC. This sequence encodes CASSLERPYDVGYTF.

The CDR3 spells CATSARDSPAEQFF. For the CDR3, the DNA is TGTGCCACCAGCGCCCGGGACTCCCCTGCTGAGCAGTTCTTC. The chain employs TRBV15 and TRBJ2-1; D perhaps matches TRBD2 (6 bases). The germline V and J ends were trimmed by 5 bases and 9 bases, with 17 bases remaining between them. The CDR3 spans 14 residues. Germline V gene data show CDR1 as LNHNV and CDR2 as YYDKDF (reference sequence).

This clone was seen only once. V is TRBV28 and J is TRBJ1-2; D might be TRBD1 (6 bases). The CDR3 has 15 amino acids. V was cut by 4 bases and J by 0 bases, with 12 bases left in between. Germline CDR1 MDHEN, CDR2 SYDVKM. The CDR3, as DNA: TGTGCCAGCAGTTCGACAGGATTAGCTAACTATGGCTACACCTTC. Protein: CASSSTGLANYGYTF.

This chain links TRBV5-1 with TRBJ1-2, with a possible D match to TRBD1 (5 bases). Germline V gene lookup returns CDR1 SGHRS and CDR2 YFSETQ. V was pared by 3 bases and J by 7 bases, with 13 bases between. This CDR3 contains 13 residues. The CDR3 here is CASSSQGEGGYTF. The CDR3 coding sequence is TGCGCCAGCAGCTCCCAGGGTGAAGGTGGCTACACCTTC. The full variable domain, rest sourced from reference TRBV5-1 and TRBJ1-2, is KAGVTQTPRYLIKTRGQQVTLSCSPISGHRSVSWYQQTPGQGLQFLFEYFSETQRNKGNFPGRFSGRQFSNSRSEMNVSTLELGDSALYLCASSSQGEGGYTFGSGTRLTVV.

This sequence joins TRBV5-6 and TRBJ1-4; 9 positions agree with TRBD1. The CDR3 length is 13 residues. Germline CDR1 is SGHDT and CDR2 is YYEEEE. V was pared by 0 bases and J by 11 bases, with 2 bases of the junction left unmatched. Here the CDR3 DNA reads TGTGCCAGCAGCTTGGGGGACAGGGAGAAACTGTTTTTT. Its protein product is CASSLGDREKLFF.

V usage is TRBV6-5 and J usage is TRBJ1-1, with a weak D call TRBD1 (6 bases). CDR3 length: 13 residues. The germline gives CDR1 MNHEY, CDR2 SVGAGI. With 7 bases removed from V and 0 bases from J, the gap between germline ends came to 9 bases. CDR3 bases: TGTGCCAGCACCTCAGGGGTGAACACTGAAGCTTTCTTT. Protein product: CASTSGVNTEAFF.

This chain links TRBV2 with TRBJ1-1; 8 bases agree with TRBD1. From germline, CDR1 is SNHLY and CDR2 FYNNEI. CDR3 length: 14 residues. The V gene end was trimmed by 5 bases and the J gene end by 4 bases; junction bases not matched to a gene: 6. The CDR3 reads CASSTDRGGTEAFF. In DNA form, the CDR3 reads TGTGCCAGCAGTACTGACAGGGGCGGCACTGAAGCTTTCTTT.

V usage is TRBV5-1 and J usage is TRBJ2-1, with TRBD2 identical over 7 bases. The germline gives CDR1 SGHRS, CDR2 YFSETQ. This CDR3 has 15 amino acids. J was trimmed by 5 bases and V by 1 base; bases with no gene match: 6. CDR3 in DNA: TGCGCCAGCAGCTTGAGCGGGGCGGTGAACAATGAGCAGTTCTTC. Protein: CASSLSGAVNNEQFF. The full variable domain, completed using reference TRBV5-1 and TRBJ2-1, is KAGVTQTPRYLIKTRGQQVTLSCSPISGHRSVSWYQQTPGQGLQFLFEYFSETQRNKGNFPGRFSGRQFSNSRSEMNVSTLELGDSALYLCASSLSGAVNNEQFFGPGTRLTVL.

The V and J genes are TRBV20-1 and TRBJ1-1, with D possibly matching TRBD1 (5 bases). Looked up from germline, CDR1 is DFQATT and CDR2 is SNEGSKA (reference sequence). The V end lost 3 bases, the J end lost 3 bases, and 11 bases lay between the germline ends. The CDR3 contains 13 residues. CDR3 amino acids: CSASRDSDTEAFF. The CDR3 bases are TGCAGTGCTAGTAGAGACAGTGACACTGAAGCTTTCTTT.

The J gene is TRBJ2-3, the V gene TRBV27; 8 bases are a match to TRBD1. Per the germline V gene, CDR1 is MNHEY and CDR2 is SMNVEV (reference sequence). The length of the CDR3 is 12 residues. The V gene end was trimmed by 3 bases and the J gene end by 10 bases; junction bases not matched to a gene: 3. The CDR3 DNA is TGTGCCAGCAGTTTTACGGACAGGGCGCAGTATTTT. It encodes CASSFTDRAQYF.

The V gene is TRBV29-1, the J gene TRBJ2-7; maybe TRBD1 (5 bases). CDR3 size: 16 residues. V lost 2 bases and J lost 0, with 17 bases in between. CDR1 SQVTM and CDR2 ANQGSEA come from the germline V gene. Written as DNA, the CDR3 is TGCAGCGTTGAAAATCCGGCAGGGCAAAGCTCCTACGAGCAGTACTTC. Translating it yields CSVENPAGQSSYEQYF.

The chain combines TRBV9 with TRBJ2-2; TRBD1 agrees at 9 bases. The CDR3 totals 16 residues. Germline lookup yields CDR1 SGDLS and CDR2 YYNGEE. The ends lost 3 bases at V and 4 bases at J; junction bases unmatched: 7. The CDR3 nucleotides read TGTGCCAGCAGCGGAAAACAGGGGGCGCGCACCGGGGAGCTGTTTTTT. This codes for CASSGKQGARTGELFF.

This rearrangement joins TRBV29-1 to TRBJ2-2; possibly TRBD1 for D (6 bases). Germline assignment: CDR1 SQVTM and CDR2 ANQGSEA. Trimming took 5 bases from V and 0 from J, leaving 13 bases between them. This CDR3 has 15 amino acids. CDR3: CSVLPGVSNTGELFF. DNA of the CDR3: TGCAGCGTTCTCCCAGGGGTTTCGAACACCGGGGAGCTGTTTTTT.

CDR3 DNA: TGTGCCAGCAGTTTCGGGACAGTTCGCAATCAGCCCCAGCATTTT. Translation: CASSFGTVRNQPQHF. The V gene is TRBV27, the J gene TRBJ1-5; 7 positions agree with TRBD1. The CDR3 spans 15 residues. Germline V gives CDR1 MNHEY, CDR2 SMNVEV (reference sequence). V shed 3 bases, J shed 2 bases, and the junction held 4 bases outside the gene matches.

CDR3 nucleotide sequence: TGTGCCAGCAGTTCCCGACGACAGGGAAACATTCAGTACTTC. Its translation is CASSSRRQGNIQYF. The V and J genes are TRBV27 and TRBJ2-4; 7 nucleotides match TRBD1. The CDR3 is made up of 14 amino acids. The V gene's germline CDR1 is MNHEY and CDR2 SMNVEV (reference sequence). V gave up 4 bases and J gave up 6 bases; unmatched junction bases: 6.

The DNA for the CDR3 is TGTGCCAGCAGCCCCATTTGGGGGGGGAACAATGAGCAGTTCTTC. This sequence encodes CASSPIWGGNNEQFF. The chain employs TRBV6-4 and TRBJ2-1; TRBD2 aligns across 7 bases. The CDR3 totals 15 residues. Germline V lookup: CDR1 MRHNA, CDR2 SNTAGT. Trimming took 6 bases from V and 5 from J; bases not matched to a gene: 10.

CDR3 nucleotide sequence: TGTGCCAGTAGCCGAGGACAGGGCAACGCTCAGCCCCAGCATTTT. It yields the protein CASSRGQGNAQPQHF. The chain links TRBV19 to TRBJ1-5; TRBD1 aligns across 8 bases. The CDR3 covers 15 residues. Germline V gene lookup returns CDR1 LNHDA and CDR2 SQIVND (reference sequence). J lost 6 bases, V lost 6 bases, and 10 bases had no gene match.

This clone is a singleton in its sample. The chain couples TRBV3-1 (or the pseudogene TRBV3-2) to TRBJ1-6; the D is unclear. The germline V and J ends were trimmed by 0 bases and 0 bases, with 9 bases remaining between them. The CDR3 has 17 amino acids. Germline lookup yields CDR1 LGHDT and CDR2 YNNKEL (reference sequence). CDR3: CASSQDVRLSYNSPLHF. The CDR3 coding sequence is TGTGCCAGCAGCCAAGATGTGAGGCTCTCCTATAATTCACCCCTCCACTTT.

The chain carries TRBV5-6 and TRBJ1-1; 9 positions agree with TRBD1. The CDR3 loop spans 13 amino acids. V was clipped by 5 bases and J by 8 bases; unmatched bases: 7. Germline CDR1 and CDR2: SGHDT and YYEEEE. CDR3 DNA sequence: TGTGCCAGCAGACCACGAGGGACAGGGGAAGCTTTCTTT. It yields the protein CASRPRGTGEAFF.

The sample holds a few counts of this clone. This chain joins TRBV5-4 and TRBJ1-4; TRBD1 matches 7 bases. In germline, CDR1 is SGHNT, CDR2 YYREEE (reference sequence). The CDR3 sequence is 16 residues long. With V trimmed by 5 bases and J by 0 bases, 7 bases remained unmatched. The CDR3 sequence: CASRRGGLATNEKLFF. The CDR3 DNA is TGTGCCAGCAGAAGAGGGGGCCTTGCAACTAATGAAAAACTGTTTTTT.

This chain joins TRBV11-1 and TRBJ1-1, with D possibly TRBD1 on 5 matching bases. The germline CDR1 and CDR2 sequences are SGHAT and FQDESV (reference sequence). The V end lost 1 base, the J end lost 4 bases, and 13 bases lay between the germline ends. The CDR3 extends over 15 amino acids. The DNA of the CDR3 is TGTGCCAGCAGCTTAGTGGCAGGGTCAGCCACTGAAGCTTTCTTT. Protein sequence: CASSLVAGSATEAFF.

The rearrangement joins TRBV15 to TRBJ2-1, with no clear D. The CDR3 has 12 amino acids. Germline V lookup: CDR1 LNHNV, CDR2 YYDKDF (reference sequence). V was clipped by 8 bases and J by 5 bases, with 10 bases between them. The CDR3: CATGRLDNEQFF. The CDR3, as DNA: TGTGCCACCGGTAGGCTAGACAATGAGCAGTTCTTC.

CDR3 nucleotide sequence: TGTGCCACCAGTGATCCCTCGACAGGGGAGGATGGCTACACCTTC. Translating gives CATSDPSTGEDGYTF. This chain joins TRBV24-1 and TRBJ1-2; 8 bases align to TRBD1. With V trimmed by 3 bases and J by 6 bases, 8 bases remained unmatched. The length of the CDR3 is 15 residues. Germline values: CDR1 KGHDR, CDR2 SFDVKD.

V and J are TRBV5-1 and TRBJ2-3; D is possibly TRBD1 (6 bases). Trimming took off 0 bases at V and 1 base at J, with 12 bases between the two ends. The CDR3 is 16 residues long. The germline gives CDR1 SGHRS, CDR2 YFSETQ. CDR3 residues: CASSLGPTGGTDTQYF. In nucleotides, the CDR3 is TGCGCCAGCAGCTTGGGCCCGACAGGAGGCACAGATACGCAGTATTTT.

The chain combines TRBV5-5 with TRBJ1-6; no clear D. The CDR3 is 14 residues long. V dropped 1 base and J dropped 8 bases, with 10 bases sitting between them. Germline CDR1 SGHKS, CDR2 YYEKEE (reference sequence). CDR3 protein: CASSLWREDSPLHF. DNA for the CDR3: TGTGCCAGCAGCTTGTGGAGGGAGGATTCACCCCTCCACTTT.

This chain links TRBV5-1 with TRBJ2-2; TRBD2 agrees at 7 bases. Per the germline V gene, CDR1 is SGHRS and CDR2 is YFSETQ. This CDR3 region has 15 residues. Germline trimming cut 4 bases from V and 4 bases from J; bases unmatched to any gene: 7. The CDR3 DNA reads TGCGCCAGCAGCACTTCGGGACTACCCACCGGGGAGCTGTTTTTT. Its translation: CASSTSGLPTGELFF.